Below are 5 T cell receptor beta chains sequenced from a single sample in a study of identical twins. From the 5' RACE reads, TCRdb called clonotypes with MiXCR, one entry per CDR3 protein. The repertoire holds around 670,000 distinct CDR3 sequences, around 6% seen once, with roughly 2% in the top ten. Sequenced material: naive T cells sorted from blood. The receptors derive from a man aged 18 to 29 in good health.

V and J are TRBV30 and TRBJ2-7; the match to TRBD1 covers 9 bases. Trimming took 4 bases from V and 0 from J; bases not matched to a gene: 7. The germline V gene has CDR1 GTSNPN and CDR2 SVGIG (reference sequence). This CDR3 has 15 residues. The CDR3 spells CAWTGDRAPSYEQYF. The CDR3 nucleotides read TGTGCCTGGACCGGGGACAGGGCCCCCTCCTACGAGCAGTACTTC.

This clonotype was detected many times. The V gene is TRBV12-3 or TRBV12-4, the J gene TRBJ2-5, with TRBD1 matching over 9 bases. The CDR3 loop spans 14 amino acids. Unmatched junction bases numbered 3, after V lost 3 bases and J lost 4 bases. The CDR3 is CASSFTGGAETQYF. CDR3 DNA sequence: TGTGCCAGCAGTTTTACAGGGGGCGCAGAGACCCAGTACTTC.

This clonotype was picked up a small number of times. The CDR3 region has the DNA TGTGCCAGCAGTTTGGGACAGGGGGTGCCCTATGGCTACACCTTC. Protein product: CASSLGQGVPYGYTF. The chain employs TRBV6-2 or TRBV6-3 and TRBJ1-2; 11 bases match TRBD1. The CDR3 is 15 amino acids. Germline CDR1 and CDR2: MNHEY and SVGEGT. Trimming cost V 4 bases and J 4 bases; bases outside gene matches: 5.

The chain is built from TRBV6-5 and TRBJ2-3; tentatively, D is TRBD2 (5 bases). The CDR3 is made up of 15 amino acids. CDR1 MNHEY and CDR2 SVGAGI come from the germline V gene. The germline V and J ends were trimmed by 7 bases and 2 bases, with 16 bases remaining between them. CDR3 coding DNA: TGTGCCAGCATTTCCGGGATCCCCCACACAGATACGCAGTATTTT. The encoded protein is CASISGIPHTDTQYF.

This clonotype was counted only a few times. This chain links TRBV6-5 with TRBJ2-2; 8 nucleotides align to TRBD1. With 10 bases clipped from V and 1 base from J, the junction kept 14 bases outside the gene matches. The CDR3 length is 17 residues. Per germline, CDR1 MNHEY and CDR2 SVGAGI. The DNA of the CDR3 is TGTGCCATTCGGCTAACCGCGACAGGGGAGAACACCGGGGAGCTGTTTTTT. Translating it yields CAIRLTATGENTGELFF.